Listed below are T cell receptor beta chains from one sample, sequenced in a study of blood T cells in healthy people across ages. MiXCR was run by TCRdb on the 5' RACE reads, yielding one entry per CDR3 protein. Here the sample spans more than 1,000,000 distinct CDR3 sequences, around 27% being singletons. This sample was shared with a second study, whose subject was T cells of mothers and their children.

The material sequenced was blood. These receptors came from a girl aged 2-15 years in good health. Both conserved end residues are part of each CDR3. D genes are given only for firm matches. Expanded clones get a size class; other rows say once, few or many, or leave the size out.

j_call d_call v_call clone_size cdr3_nt cdr3_aa
TRBJ2-3 - TRBV7-2 - TGTGCCAGCAGCGTGGAGAGGGTATCAGATACGCAGTATTTT CASSVERVSDTQYF
TRBJ2-2 - TRBV6-5 - TGTGCCAGCAGTTACCAAGAGGTCGGGGAGCTGTTTTTT CASSYQEVGELFF
TRBJ2-7 TRBD2 TRBV4-2 few TGTGCCAGCGCACTAGCGGGGGGGCGGTACGAGCAGTACTTC CASALAGGRYEQYF
TRBJ2-5 TRBD2 TRBV12-3/TRBV12-4 - TGTGCCAGCAACTTAGCGGGAAGTTTAAAGACCCAGTACTTC CASNLAGSLKTQYF
TRBJ2-5 - TRBV7-9 - TGTGCCAGCAGCCCCCAATACGAACAGAATCAAGAGACCCAGTACTTC CASSPQYEQNQETQYF
TRBJ2-5 - TRBV29-1 few TGCAGCGTTGAAGATCGAGAAGAGACCCAGTACTTC CSVEDREETQYF
TRBJ1-5 - TRBV20-1 - TGCAGTGCTAGACAGACCGGGACGCTTAGCAATCAGCCCCAGCATTTT CSARQTGTLSNQPQHF
TRBJ2-3 TRBD2 TRBV18 - TGTGCCAGCTCACGCCGACTAGCGGGAGTCCCAGATACGCAGTATTTT CASSRRLAGVPDTQYF
TRBJ1-2 - TRBV20-1 few TGCAGTGCTAGAGATCGGGCCGCGGACGGCTACACCTTC CSARDRAADGYTF
TRBJ2-5 TRBD2 TRBV5-1 - TGCGCCAGCAGCTTGGCGCATAGCGGGGGTGGAGAGACCCAGTACTTC CASSLAHSGGGETQYF
TRBJ2-1 - TRBV7-2 - TGTGCCAGCAGCCTCCACGGCGCCGAGCAGTTCTTC CASSLHGAEQFF
TRBJ1-1 - TRBV20-1 few TGCAGTGCTAGATTCGGGGGGCTGAACACTGAAGCTTTCTTT CSARFGGLNTEAFF
TRBJ2-2 - TRBV28 - TGTGCCAGCACCCCTCCGGGCCCACTCACCGGGGAGCTGTTTTTT CASTPPGPLTGELFF
TRBJ2-6 - TRBV2 - TGTGCCAGCAGATGGGGTTTGGGGGCCAACGTCCTGACTTTC CASRWGLGANVLTF
TRBJ2-1 TRBD2 TRBV29-1 - TGCAGCGTTGAAGTCCTCCTAGTGGGAGGGATGTACAATGAGCAGTTCTTC CSVEVLLVGGMYNEQFF
TRBJ2-7 - TRBV28 - TGTGCCAGCAGTCCCTCGCTCGGCGAGCAGTACTTC CASSPSLGEQYF
TRBJ1-4 - TRBV5-5 - TGTGCCAGCAGCTTCCAGGAAAAACTGTTTTTT CASSFQEKLFF
TRBJ1-4 - TRBV5-6 - TGTGCCAGCAGCACGTCGTTTGAAAAACTGTTTTTT CASSTSFEKLFF
TRBJ2-5 - TRBV12-3/TRBV12-4 few TGTGCCAGCAGTTTAGACGCTTCCCAAGAGACCCAGTACTTC CASSLDASQETQYF
TRBJ2-1 - TRBV5-6 - TGTGCCAGCAGCTTGGTAAGCGGTGGGGGCGATGAGCAGTTCTTC CASSLVSGGGDEQFF
TRBJ2-6 TRBD1 TRBV20-1 - TGCAGTGCTAGAGCGAGATGGGGACAGGGGGCTTGGGCCAACGTCCTGACTTTC CSARARWGQGAWANVLTF
TRBJ1-1 - TRBV29-1 - TGCAGCGTTCTCCCCCAGAGGGGTACAGGGTTTCGGGCTGAAGCTTTCTTT CSVLPQRGTGFRAEAFF
TRBJ2-7 TRBD1 TRBV7-9 - TGTGCCAGCAGCAAACCGGGACAGCATTACGAGCAGTACTTC CASSKPGQHYEQYF
TRBJ2-7 - TRBV9 - TGTGCCAGCAGTACGGATCCGGGGTTCTGGGCCTTCGAGCAGTACTTC CASSTDPGFWAFEQYF
TRBJ2-5 TRBD2 TRBV3-1 - TGTGCCAGCAGCCAAGCCAGCGGGGGGCAAGAGACCCAGTACTTC CASSQASGGQETQYF
TRBJ2-1 TRBD1 TRBV20-1 few TGCAGTGCTACCAGGGGGAGCTCCTACAATGAGCAGTTCTTC CSATRGSSYNEQFF
TRBJ2-7 - TRBV7-9 - TGTGCCAGCAGCTTAGAGGAGGATTCCTACGAGCAGTACTTC CASSLEEDSYEQYF
TRBJ2-5 - TRBV3-1 - TGTGCCAGCAGCCAAGATGCGGACGGGGCAGAGACCCAGTACTTC CASSQDADGAETQYF
TRBJ1-2 TRBD1 TRBV4-1 - TGCGCCAGCAGCCCTCGGGACAGGGAAACACCTTATGGCTACACCTTC CASSPRDRETPYGYTF
TRBJ1-4 TRBD1 TRBV14 - TGTGCCAGCAGCCCGACAGGGCATGGGGAAAAACTGTTTTTT CASSPTGHGEKLFF
TRBJ2-2 TRBD1 TRBV3-1 few TGTGCCAGCAGCCAAGTCAGGGGGCGGGGCACCGGGGAGCTGTTTTTT CASSQVRGRGTGELFF
TRBJ1-2 - TRBV12-3/TRBV12-4 - TGTGCCAGCAGGGTTAATCTCCCGGGGAACTATGGCTACACCTTC CASRVNLPGNYGYTF
TRBJ1-6 - TRBV15 few TGTGCCACCAGCAGAGATTCGGTCAATTCACCCCTCCACTTT CATSRDSVNSPLHF
TRBJ1-4 TRBD1 TRBV19 few TGTGCCAGTAGAAGTGGGACAGGGGAGACTAATGAAAAACTGTTTTTT CASRSGTGETNEKLFF
TRBJ2-7 - TRBV11-2 - TGTGCCAGCAGCTTAGGTTCAGGGAAGTACGAGCAGTACTTC CASSLGSGKYEQYF
TRBJ1-5 TRBD1 TRBV4-3 - TGCGCCAGCAGCCAATACAGGGGCTATAATCAGCCCCAGCATTTT CASSQYRGYNQPQHF
TRBJ2-5 TRBD1 TRBV5-1 few TGCGCCAGCAGCTTGTACAGGGGGATTCTCCGACAAGAGACCCAGTACTTC CASSLYRGILRQETQYF
TRBJ2-5 - TRBV6-1 few TGTGCCAGCAGTGAGGCTAGTGGGAGGACGGAGACCCAGTACTTC CASSEASGRTETQYF
TRBJ1-3 - TRBV12-3/TRBV12-4 - TGTGCCAGCAGTTTAGTCGGGGTCGGCGGAAACACCATATATTTT CASSLVGVGGNTIYF
TRBJ2-1 TRBD1 TRBV7-6 few TGTGCCAGCAGCTTAAGAAGGGACAGCTACAATGAGCAGTTCTTC CASSLRRDSYNEQFF
TRBJ2-5 - TRBV7-2 - TGTGCCAGCAGCCAAGTTGAGGAGACCCGGTACTTC CASSQVEETRYF
TRBJ2-6 - TRBV9 few TGTGCCAGCAGCGTAGTGGGCAGCTCGAGCTCTGGGGCCAACGTCCTGACTTTC CASSVVGSSSSGANVLTF
TRBJ2-3 - TRBV5-1 - TGCGCCAGCAGCCTAGCGGACAGAGATACGCAGTATTTT CASSLADRDTQYF
TRBJ1-4 - TRBV29-1 few TGCAGCGTTGATGTTAGGGGTGAAAGCCTGTTTTTT CSVDVRGESLFF
TRBJ2-1 - TRBV29-1 - TGCAGCGTTTCGGCCCTCGCCTACAATGAGCAGTTCTTC CSVSALAYNEQFF
TRBJ1-5 - TRBV3-1 few TGTGCCAGCAGCTTAAAGGATTGGGGTCAGCCCCAGCATTTT CASSLKDWGQPQHF
TRBJ2-1 TRBD2 TRBV9 few TGTGCCAGCAGCCCTTTCGCGGGAGCATTCGATGAGCAGTTCTTC CASSPFAGAFDEQFF
TRBJ1-2 TRBD1 TRBV7-9 - TGTGCCAGCAGCTCGTCCGTCGGGACAGCATCTGGCTACACCTTC CASSSSVGTASGYTF
TRBJ1-4 - TRBV24-1 few TGTGCCACCAGTGACCCCCCGGATGGTGAAAAACTGTTTTTT CATSDPPDGEKLFF
TRBJ2-7 - TRBV27 few TGTGCCAGCAGTGAACGAGCGGCTTCCTCCTACGAGCAGTACTTC CASSERAASSYEQYF
TRBJ1-4 - TRBV28 few TGTGCCAGCAGTTTATCCACAACTAATGAAAAACTGTTTTTT CASSLSTTNEKLFF
TRBJ2-3 - TRBV28 - TGTGCCAGCAGTTTATTGGGCTCATCCGAGACGAACACAGATACGCAGTATTTT CASSLLGSSETNTDTQYF
TRBJ2-5 - TRBV4-2 - TGTGCCAGCAGCCAAGTTTCGGGCACGGAGACCCAGTACTTC CASSQVSGTETQYF